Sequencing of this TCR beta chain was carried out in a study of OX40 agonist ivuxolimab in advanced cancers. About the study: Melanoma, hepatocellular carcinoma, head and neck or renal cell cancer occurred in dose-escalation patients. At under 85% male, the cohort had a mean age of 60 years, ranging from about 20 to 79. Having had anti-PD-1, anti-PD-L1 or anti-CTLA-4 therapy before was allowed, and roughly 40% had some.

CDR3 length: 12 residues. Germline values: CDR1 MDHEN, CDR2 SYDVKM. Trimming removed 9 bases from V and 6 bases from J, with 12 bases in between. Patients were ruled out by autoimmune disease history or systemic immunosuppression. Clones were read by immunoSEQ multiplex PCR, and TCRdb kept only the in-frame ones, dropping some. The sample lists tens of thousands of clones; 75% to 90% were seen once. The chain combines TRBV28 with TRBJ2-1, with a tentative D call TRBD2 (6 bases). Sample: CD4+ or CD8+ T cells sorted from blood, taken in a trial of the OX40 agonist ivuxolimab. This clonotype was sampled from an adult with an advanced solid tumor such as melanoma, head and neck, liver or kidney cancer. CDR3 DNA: TGTGCCAGTATAGGAGGGGTCAATGAGCAGTTCTTC. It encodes CASIGGVNEQFF. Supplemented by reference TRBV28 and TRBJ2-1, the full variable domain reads DVKVTQSSRYLVKRTGEKVFLECVQDMDHENMFWYRQDPGLGLRLIYFSYDVKMKEKGDIPEGYSVSREKKERFSLILESASTNQTSMYLCASIGGVNEQFFGPGTRLTVL.